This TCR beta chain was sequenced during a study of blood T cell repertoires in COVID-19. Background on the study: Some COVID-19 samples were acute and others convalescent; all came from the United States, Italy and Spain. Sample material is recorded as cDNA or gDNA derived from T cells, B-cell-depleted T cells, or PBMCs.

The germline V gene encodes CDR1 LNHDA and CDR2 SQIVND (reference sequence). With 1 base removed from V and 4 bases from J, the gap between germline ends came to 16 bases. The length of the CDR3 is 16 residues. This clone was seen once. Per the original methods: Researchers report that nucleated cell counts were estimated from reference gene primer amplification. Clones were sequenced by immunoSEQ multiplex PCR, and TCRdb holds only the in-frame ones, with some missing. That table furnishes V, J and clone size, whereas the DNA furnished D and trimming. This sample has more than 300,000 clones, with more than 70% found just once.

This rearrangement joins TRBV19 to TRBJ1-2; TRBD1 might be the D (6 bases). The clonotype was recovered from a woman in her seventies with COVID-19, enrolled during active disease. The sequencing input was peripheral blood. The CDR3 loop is CASSIGGPVVSYGYTF. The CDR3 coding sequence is TGTGCCAGTAGTATAGGGGGGCCCGTCGTGTCCTATGGCTACACCTTC. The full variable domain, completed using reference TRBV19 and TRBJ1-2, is DGGITQSPKYLFRKEGQNVTLSCEQNLNHDAMYWYRQDPGQGLRLIYYSQIVNDFQKGDIAEGYSVSREKKESFPLTVTSAQKNPTAFYLCASSIGGPVVSYGYTFGSGTRLTVV.